Listed below are T cell receptor beta chains from one sample, sequenced in a study of regulatory T cells in long-lasting Graves disease. MiXCR, applied by TCRdb to the multiplex PCR reads, yields one record per CDR3 protein. The data contain some 320,000 distinct CDR3 sequences, more than 15% of them singletons. This sample comprised peripheral blood mononuclear cells (PBMCs), obtained at new diagnosis, from a patient treated with antithyroid drugs. The receptors were sampled from a female donor with Graves disease. The CDR3 runs from the conserved cysteine through the conserved F or W. D genes are given only for firm matches. Clone size is given for some rows only: seen once, a few or many times, or a class if the clone is expanded.

>TRBJ2-7|TRBV27|12|.|many
TGTGCCAGCAGTTCAGGGTATGGAGAGCAGTACTTC
CASSSGYGEQYF
>TRBJ2-7|TRBV27|15|TRBD2|many
TGTGCCAGCAGCCCCGGGACTAGCGACACCTACGAGCAGTACTTC
CASSPGTSDTYEQYF
>TRBJ2-7|TRBV5-1|15|TRBD2|.
TGCGCCAGCAGCCGACTAGCGGGAGATTCATCCGAGCAGTACTTC
CASSRLAGDSSEQYF
>TRBJ2-2|TRBV12-3/TRBV12-4|15|.|many
TGTGCCAGCAGTAGGGGCGGAACGAACACCGGGGAGCTGTTTTTT
CASSRGGTNTGELFF
>TRBJ2-7|TRBV7-8|15|.|many
TGTGCCAGCAGCTCCGCGGCTCAGAGCTCCTACGAGCAGTACTTC
CASSSAAQSSYEQYF
>TRBJ1-1|TRBV2|15|.|.
TGTGCCAGCAGTAACGGGCAGGGGATACGCACTGAAGCTTTCTTT
CASSNGQGIRTEAFF
>TRBJ1-1|TRBV7-9|12|.|.
TGTGCCAGCAGCTTCCAGGGGATGACGGCTTTCTTT
CASSFQGMTAFF
>TRBJ1-4|TRBV11-3|12|.|many
TGTGCCAGCAGCCGGGACTATGAAAAACTGTTTTTT
CASSRDYEKLFF
>TRBJ1-1|TRBV11-2|14|.|many
TGTGCCAGCAGCTTAGTAGGCCCGAACACTGAAGCTTTCTTT
CASSLVGPNTEAFF
>TRBJ2-3|TRBV19|16|TRBD1|.
TGTGCCAGTAGTATCGGGACAGGGGTTAGCACAGATACGCGGTATTTT
CASSIGTGVSTDTRYF
>TRBJ1-4|TRBV15|15|.|.
TGTGCCACCAGCAGAGGGGGGGGCGCTGGGGAAAAACTGTTTTTT
CATSRGGGAGEKLFF
>TRBJ2-7|TRBV5-1|14|.|many
TGCGCCAGCCGGCTGGAGGACGGCTCCTACGAGCAGTACTTC
CASRLEDGSYEQYF
>TRBJ2-4|TRBV9|12|.|few
TGTGCCAGCAGCGGGTCCCGGACGATTCAGTACTTC
CASSGSRTIQYF
>TRBJ2-7|TRBV5-5|15|.|.
TGTGCCAGCAGCATTGGGGCAGGCGTATCCTACGAGCAGTACTTC
CASSIGAGVSYEQYF
>TRBJ2-7|TRBV20-1|16|TRBD2|.
TGCAGTGCTCAGGGGGTAGCGGGAGGGCCGGTCCACGAGCAGTACTTC
CSAQGVAGGPVHEQYF
>TRBJ1-2|TRBV2|16|.|many
TGTGCCAGCAGTGAAACCCGCGCGGTTCTGAATTATGGCTACACCTTC
CASSETRAVLNYGYTF
>TRBJ1-4|TRBV20-1|12|.|many
TGCAGTGCTAGGGGGGACATCGGAAAACTGTTTTTT
CSARGDIGKLFF
>TRBJ2-5|TRBV20-1|13|.|many
TGCAGTGCTAGGACCGGACTACAAGAGACCCAGTACTTC
CSARTGLQETQYF
>TRBJ2-5|TRBV11-2|15|TRBD1|few
TGTGCCAGCAGCTTAGGGACAGGGTCAGGGGAGACCCAGTACTTC
CASSLGTGSGETQYF
>TRBJ2-2|TRBV6-2/TRBV6-3|11|.|many
TGTGCCAGCGCTTACATCGGGGAGCTGTTTTTT
CASAYIGELFF
>TRBJ2-3|TRBV12-3/TRBV12-4|16|.|many
TGTGCCAGCAGTATCAGGCAGGGCAGGAGGACAGATACGCAGTATTTT
CASSIRQGRRTDTQYF
>TRBJ2-7|TRBV7-9|15|TRBD1|.
TGTGCCAGCAGTCCCGCCGGGACAGGGCAGGGGGAGCAGTACTTC
CASSPAGTGQGEQYF
>TRBJ2-7|TRBV24-1|15|TRBD1|many
TGTGCCACCAGTGATTGGACAGGAAATTCCTACGAGCAGTACTTC
CATSDWTGNSYEQYF
>TRBJ2-3|TRBV30|12|.|medium-sized
TGTGCCTGGAGTGTACGAGGAGATACGCAGTATTTT
CAWSVRGDTQYF
>TRBJ1-4|TRBV28|15|TRBD1|many
TGTGCCACCCTTGGGACAGGAATTTCGTATGAAAAACTGTTTTTT
CATLGTGISYEKLFF
>TRBJ2-3|TRBV12-3/TRBV12-4|14|TRBD2|many
TGTGCCAGCACCTCTAGCGGGAAGACAGATACGCAGTATTTT
CASTSSGKTDTQYF
>TRBJ2-7|TRBV6-2/TRBV6-3|14|.|many
TGTGCCAGCAGTTTCAACCCTCGATTGTCGGAGCAGTACTTC
CASSFNPRLSEQYF
>TRBJ2-7|TRBV19|15|TRBD1|few
TGTGCCAGTAGTATCCCGGGACAGGGGACCGACGAGCAGTACTTC
CASSIPGQGTDEQYF
>TRBJ1-2|TRBV27|14|.|many
TGTGCCAGCAGTGACCCGGGAACCCACTATGGCTACACCTTC
CASSDPGTHYGYTF
>TRBJ2-2|TRBV11-2|15|.|few
TGTGCCAGCAGCTTAGGACCGGGACAAGCCCTTGAGGTGTTTTTT
CASSLGPGQALEVFF
>TRBJ2-7|TRBV7-8|15|TRBD2|many
TGTGCCAGCAGCCCTAGCGGGAGAGATCGGTACGAGCAGTACTTC
CASSPSGRDRYEQYF
>TRBJ2-1|TRBV3-1|16|.|many
TGTGCCAGCAGCCAAGACCCGGGGAGGTCCTACAATGAGCAGTTCTTC
CASSQDPGRSYNEQFF
>TRBJ1-1|TRBV5-1|16|.|.
TGCGCCAGCAGCTTGGCCGGTGGACAGTGGAACACTGAAGCTTTCTTT
CASSLAGGQWNTEAFF
>TRBJ2-2|TRBV7-9|14|.|few
TGTGCCAGCAGCTTCCAAACTAGCCGCGGGGAGCTGTTTTTT
CASSFQTSRGELFF
>TRBJ2-3|TRBV30|11|.|many
TGTGCCTGGGATTCCGGGGATACGCAGTATTTT
CAWDSGDTQYF
>TRBJ1-5|TRBV10-3|15|.|many
TGTGCCATCAGTGAGAAGGGTATGGGTGTACAGCCCCAGCATTTT
CAISEKGMGVQPQHF
>TRBJ2-1|TRBV10-2|14|TRBD2|few
TGCGCCAGCACAGGGACTAGCAATTACAATGAGCAGTTCTTC
CASTGTSNYNEQFF
>TRBJ1-6|TRBV30|12|.|.
TGTGCTTCGGACAGATATAATTCACCCCTCCACTTT
CASDRYNSPLHF